A selection of T cell receptor beta chains follows, all from one sample in a study of shared clonotypes between healthy human individuals. Sequencing was performed with immunoSEQ multiplex PCR; in TCRdb, only in-frame clones are kept and a portion is missing. Among roughly 640,000 clones listed, 97% were seen once. The source material was naive CD4+ T cells sorted from blood. The receptor source for this set is a woman under 40 in good health. The CDR3 runs from the conserved cysteine through the conserved F or W. The D gene is left open where the match is weak. The size entry is marked missing in some rows and otherwise reads once, few, many or a size class.

J gene	D gene	clone size	V gene	CDR3 length	CDR3 protein	CDR3 DNA
TRBJ1-5	TRBD1	-	TRBV7-2	17	CASSPARDRGPGQPQHF	TGTGCCAGCAGCCCCGCCCGGGACAGGGGGCCCGGGCAGCCCCAGCATTTT
TRBJ2-1	-	-	TRBV15	18	CATSRDIGGRSSYNEQFF	TGTGCCACCAGCAGAGATATCGGCGGGCGGAGCTCCTACAATGAGCAGTTCTTC
TRBJ2-2	-	-	TRBV7-3	13	CASSLVAPGELFF	TGTGCCAGCAGCTTAGTCGCCCCCGGGGAGCTGTTTTTT
TRBJ2-1	TRBD2	-	TRBV5-5	16	CASSFVTGTRNNEQFF	TGTGCCAGCAGCTTTGTTACCGGGACTAGGAACAATGAGCAGTTCTTC
TRBJ2-1	TRBD2	-	TRBV7-8	14	CASSRGGAYNEQFF	TGTGCCAGCAGCCGTGGGGGGGCCTACAATGAGCAGTTCTTC
TRBJ1-4	TRBD1	once	TRBV5-1	15	CASSGGQVFNEKLFF	TGCGCCAGCAGCGGGGGACAGGTCTTTAATGAAAAACTGTTTTTT
TRBJ2-1	-	-	TRBV11-3	14	CASSLAGDVHEQFF	TGTGCCAGCAGCTTAGCAGGGGACGTCCATGAGCAGTTCTTC
TRBJ2-7	TRBD1	-	TRBV19	16	CASSRLSGTGGYEQYF	TGTGCCAGTAGTAGGCTTTCCGGGACAGGGGGCTACGAGCAGTACTTC
TRBJ2-7	-	-	TRBV9	14	CASSVSGKNYEQYF	TGTGCCAGCAGCGTATCCGGGAAAAATTACGAGCAGTACTTC
TRBJ2-7	TRBD2	-	TRBV18	17	CASSPPSGTSGAYEQYF	TGTGCCAGCTCACCACCGAGCGGGACTAGCGGGGCCTACGAGCAGTACTTC
TRBJ1-4	-	-	TRBV28	14	CASATDSISEKLFF	TGTGCCAGCGCAACTGACAGTATCAGTGAAAAACTGTTTTTT
TRBJ1-3	-	-	TRBV11-2	12	CASSREGNTIYF	TGTGCCAGCAGCCGTGAGGGAAACACCATATATTTT
TRBJ2-2	TRBD2	-	TRBV30	14	CAWSPGLAPGELFF	TGTGCCTGGAGTCCGGGACTAGCGCCCGGGGAGCTGTTTTTT
TRBJ1-2	-	-	TRBV18	14	CASSPPREDYGYTF	TGTGCCAGCTCACCACCCCGGGAGGACTATGGCTACACCTTC
TRBJ2-7	-	-	TRBV11-1	16	CASSRPEGSGSYEQYF	TGTGCCAGCAGCCGCCCCGAGGGGTCCGGGTCCTACGAGCAGTACTTC
TRBJ1-2	-	-	TRBV10-3	15	CASTKPGPSNYGYTF	TGTGCCAGTACAAAGCCCGGACCGTCTAACTATGGCTACACCTTC
TRBJ2-5	TRBD2	-	TRBV5-1	14	CASSLASGGETQYF	TGCGCCAGCAGCTTGGCTAGCGGGGGGGAGACCCAGTACTTC
TRBJ1-2	-	-	TRBV28	14	CASSSPRGRYGYTF	TGTGCCAGCAGTTCCCCCAGGGGCCGTTACGGCTACACCTTC
TRBJ2-7	-	-	TRBV2	13	CASSDWGEGEQYF	TGTGCCAGCAGTGACTGGGGAGAAGGCGAGCAGTACTTC
TRBJ1-1	-	-	TRBV7-9	15	CASSLFTRDGTEAFF	TGTGCCAGCAGCTTATTTACCCGGGATGGCACTGAAGCTTTCTTT
TRBJ1-1	TRBD1	-	TRBV11-2	15	CASRHPTRGRTEAFF	TGTGCCAGCAGACATCCCACCAGGGGGCGTACTGAAGCTTTCTTT
TRBJ2-5	-	-	TRBV28	14	CASSLRRVQETQYF	TGTGCCAGCAGTTTGAGGAGGGTGCAAGAGACCCAGTACTTC
TRBJ2-4	-	-	TRBV25-1	13	CASGGHHKNIQYF	TGTGCCAGCGGGGGACACCACAAAAACATTCAGTACTTC
TRBJ2-2	TRBD2	-	TRBV12-5	19	CASGLVPSMSGIGGGELFF	TGTGCTAGTGGTTTGGTCCCCTCGATGAGCGGGATAGGAGGCGGGGAGCTGTTTTTT
TRBJ2-6	-	-	TRBV18	15	CASSPRGTGANVLTF	TGTGCCAGCTCACCCAGGGGTACTGGGGCCAACGTCCTGACTTTC
TRBJ2-7	TRBD2	-	TRBV7-9	15	CASGGLAGEGYEQYF	TGTGCCAGCGGAGGACTAGCGGGAGAGGGCTACGAGCAGTACTTC
TRBJ2-5	-	-	TRBV5-5	16	CASSLVGAMRQETQYF	TGTGCCAGCAGCTTGGTGGGGGCAATGAGGCAAGAGACCCAGTACTTC
TRBJ2-3	TRBD2	-	TRBV6-5	15	CASSNPSGSTDTQYF	TGTGCCAGCAGTAATCCTAGCGGGAGCACAGATACGCAGTATTTT
TRBJ2-5	TRBD2	-	TRBV28	17	CASSSATGTSGKETQYF	TGTGCCAGCAGCTCGGCTACTGGGACTAGCGGGAAAGAGACCCAGTACTTC
TRBJ1-4	TRBD1	-	TRBV6-5	14	CASTSGQGGEKLFF	TGTGCCAGCACATCCGGACAGGGAGGGGAAAAACTGTTTTTT
TRBJ2-3	TRBD2	-	TRBV5-1	17	CASSLVAGGLGTDTQYF	TGCGCCAGCAGCTTGGTAGCGGGAGGGCTTGGCACAGATACGCAGTATTTT
TRBJ2-7	TRBD1	few	TRBV18	12	CASSPDRGGQYF	TGTGCCAGCTCACCCGACAGGGGAGGGCAGTACTTC
TRBJ2-2	TRBD2	-	TRBV27	17	CASSRLAGGPSTGELFF	TGTGCCAGCAGTCGGCTAGCGGGAGGGCCTAGCACCGGGGAGCTGTTTTTT
TRBJ2-7	-	-	TRBV14	17	CASSLESNAQGSYEQYF	TGTGCCAGCAGCCTCGAAAGCAACGCTCAGGGATCCTACGAGCAGTACTTC
TRBJ2-7	-	-	TRBV5-4	13	CASSLNEAYEQYF	TGTGCCAGCAGCTTGAACGAAGCCTACGAGCAGTACTTC
TRBJ2-1	TRBD2	-	TRBV27	15	CASSPPTSGRDEQFF	TGTGCCAGCAGTCCTCCGACTAGCGGGAGAGATGAGCAGTTCTTC
TRBJ2-1	TRBD2	-	TRBV15	16	CATSRDASGSYREQFF	TGTGCCACCAGCAGAGATGCTAGCGGTAGTTATAGGGAGCAGTTCTTC
TRBJ1-2	-	-	TRBV18	14	CASSPQGPNYGYTF	TGTGCCAGCTCACCTCAAGGACCGAACTATGGCTACACCTTC
TRBJ2-1	TRBD2	-	TRBV6-6	14	CASRTSGRGNEQFF	TGTGCCAGCAGAACCAGCGGGAGGGGAAATGAGCAGTTCTTC
TRBJ1-6	TRBD1	-	TRBV2	15	CASSARGQGHSPLHF	TGTGCCAGCAGTGCCCGAGGACAGGGGCATTCACCCCTCCACTTT
TRBJ1-1	-	-	TRBV7-8	15	CASSFPARDGREAFF	TGTGCCAGCAGCTTCCCGGCACGGGACGGACGAGAAGCTTTCTTT
TRBJ1-5	-	-	TRBV21-1	16	CASSKARPGGDQPQHF	TGTGCCAGCAGCAAAGCGCGGCCGGGGGGAGATCAGCCCCAGCATTTT
TRBJ2-1	TRBD2	-	TRBV28	17	CASSLDSSGSSYNEQFF	TGTGCCAGCAGTTTAGACTCTAGCGGAAGCTCCTACAATGAGCAGTTCTTC
TRBJ2-1	TRBD1	once	TRBV10-1	13	CASSLQGEGEQFF	TGCGCCAGCAGTCTACAGGGGGAAGGTGAGCAGTTCTTC
TRBJ1-2	-	once	TRBV5-8	16	CASSRGPAMQGYGYTF	TGTGCCAGCAGCCGGGGACCCGCAATGCAGGGCTATGGCTACACCTTC
TRBJ1-2	TRBD1	-	TRBV5-1	13	CASSPGTEYGYTF	TGCGCCAGCAGCCCCGGGACAGAATATGGCTACACCTTC
TRBJ2-7	-	-	TRBV5-1	14	CASSLGAESGEQYF	TGCGCCAGCAGCTTGGGCGCCGAGTCAGGCGAGCAGTACTTC
TRBJ1-1	-	-	TRBV6-6	13	CASSYGRNTEAFF	TGTGCCAGCAGTTATGGGAGAAACACTGAAGCTTTCTTT
TRBJ2-2	-	-	TRBV5-1	11	CASSSSGELFF	TGTGCCAGCAGCTCTAGCGGGGAGCTGTTTTTT
TRBJ2-1	-	once	TRBV11-3	15	CASSLAGSSYNEQFF	TGTGCCAGCAGCTTAGCGGGGAGCTCCTACAATGAGCAGTTCTTC